These 26 T cell receptor beta chains were sequenced from one sample in a study of lymphopenia after photon versus proton radiotherapy. Repertoires were generated with immunoSEQ multiplex PCR, while TCRdb's copy carries only in-frame clones and drops some. The sample has 55,000 to 70,000 clones, just over 90% seen once. Sample: peripheral blood, taken from a patient treated with photon-based radiotherapy. The receptors come from a woman between 65 and 79 years old with pancreatic cancer.

This rearrangement joins TRBV7-3 to TRBJ2-1; 11 nucleotides align to TRBD2. The CDR3 is 16 residues long. The V gene's germline CDR1 is SGHTA and CDR2 FQGTGA. Losses at the gene ends were 5 bases for V and 2 bases for J; bases not matched to a gene: 5. The CDR3 DNA sequence: TGTGCCAGCAGCATCGGACTAGCGGGCCCCTACAATGAGCAGTTCTTC. Amino acids: CASSIGLAGPYNEQFF.

A remark on this clone: At one end the junction does not follow the germline gene, possibly because of a read error. The gene calls are TRBV5-4 and TRBJ1-2, with D tentatively TRBD1 (6 bases). CDR3 size: 14 residues. From germline, CDR1 is SGHNT and CDR2 YYREEE (reference sequence). The CDR3 protein is CASSLGRGGYGYTF. DNA for the CDR3: TGTGCCAGCAGTTTGGGGCGAGGGGGATATGGCTACACCTTC. Combining the CDR3 with reference TRBV5-4 and TRBJ1-2 gives the whole variable domain ETGVTQSPTHLIKTRGQQVTLRCSSQSGHNTVSWYQQALGQGPQFIFQYYREEENGRGNFPPRFSGLQFPNYSSELNVNALELDDSALYLCASSLGRGGYGYTFGSGTRLTVV.

The chain joins TRBV11-2 to TRBJ1-1; 11 bases are shared with TRBD1. J was trimmed by 5 bases and V by 5 bases; bases with no gene match: 4. In germline, CDR1 is SGHAT, CDR2 FQNNGV. The CDR3 is made up of 14 amino acids. CDR3 region: CASSKDRGRTEAFF. CDR3 nucleotide sequence: TGTGCCAGCAGCAAGGACAGGGGGCGAACTGAAGCTTTCTTT.

V gene TRBV14 combines with J gene TRBJ2-7; tentatively, D is TRBD1 (5 bases). V lost 0 bases to trimming and J lost 6 bases, with 9 bases between them. The CDR3 runs 13 residues. CDR1 and CDR2 from the germline V gene are SGHDN and FVKESK. CDR3 DNA sequence: TGTGCCAGCAGCCAAGATTACAGGTTCGAGCAGTACTTC. As protein: CASSQDYRFEQYF.

The chain couples TRBV9 to TRBJ1-1, with 8 bases aligning to TRBD1. Per the germline V gene, CDR1 is SGDLS and CDR2 is YYNGEE. The V segment lost 3 bases and the J segment 6 bases; nucleotides outside the gene matches: 10. The CDR3 has 15 residues. CDR3 sequence (DNA): TGTGCCAGCAGCGAAACGGGACAGGTGGGGTCTGAAGCTTTCTTT. Translation gives CASSETGQVGSEAFF.

The chain's CDR3 is CASSLEASGTHDNEQFF. In nucleotides, the CDR3 is TGCGCCAGCAGCTTGGAGGCTAGCGGGACACATGACAATGAGCAGTTCTTC. This chain connects TRBV5-1 to TRBJ2-1, with 9 bases aligning to TRBD2. The CDR3 covers 17 residues. From germline, CDR1 is SGHRS and CDR2 YFSETQ. V lost 0 bases and J lost 5; bases outside the gene matches: 9.

The chain links TRBV4-1 to TRBJ2-5, with TRBD2 identical over 13 bases. With 1 base clipped from V and 4 bases from J, the junction kept 6 bases outside the gene matches. The CDR3 spans 17 residues. Germline V lookup: CDR1 MGHRA, CDR2 YSYEKL. The CDR3 is CASSQVLAGGGTETQYF. The DNA of the CDR3 is TGCGCCAGCAGCCAAGTACTAGCGGGAGGGGGTACAGAGACCCAGTACTTC.

The V and J genes are TRBV27 and TRBJ2-7, with 7 bases lining up with TRBD1. V lost 7 bases and J lost 4; bases outside the gene matches: 10. Germline values: CDR1 MNHEY, CDR2 SMNVEV (reference sequence). The CDR3 runs 14 residues. CDR3 DNA sequence: TGTGCCAGCACTCCTGTAGGGGGCCCATACGAGCAGTACTTC. This codes for CASTPVGGPYEQYF.

The rearrangement joins TRBV29-1 to TRBJ1-2; possible D gene TRBD1, 5 bases. This CDR3 is built from 11 residues. V was trimmed by 6 bases and J by 4 bases, leaving 9 bases between them. Germline-derived CDR1 and CDR2 are SQVTM and ANQGSEA. CDR3 sequence reads: CSVWDVYGYTF. The CDR3 DNA is TGCAGCGTCTGGGACGTCTATGGCTACACCTTC.

V and J are TRBV7-9 and TRBJ2-1; D not resolved. This CDR3 spans 11 amino acids. The V and J ends lost 3 bases and 8 bases respectively, with 5 bases between them. CDR1 and CDR2 (germline): SEHNR, FQNEAQ (reference sequence). The CDR3: CASSFRDEQFF. CDR3 in DNA: TGTGCCAGCAGCTTTCGAGATGAGCAGTTCTTC.

The J gene is TRBJ1-2, the V gene TRBV7-9; D ambiguous. V gave up 1 base and J gave up 0 bases, with 9 bases separating them. CDR3 length: 15 residues. Germline CDR1 is SEHNR and CDR2 is FQNEAQ (reference sequence). The chain's CDR3 is CASSLGSGSNYGYTF. DNA for the CDR3: TGTGCCAGCAGCTTAGGCTCGGGGTCTAACTATGGCTACACCTTC. Complete variable domain (other parts from reference TRBV7-9 and TRBJ1-2): DTGVSQNPRHKITKRGQNVTFRCDPISEHNRLYWYRQTLGQGPEFLTYFQNEAQLEKSRLLSDRFSAERPKGSFSTLEIQRTEQGDSAMYLCASSLGSGSNYGYTFGSGTRLTVV.

V and J are TRBV14 and TRBJ2-5; D is unclear. Germline assignment: CDR1 SGHDN and CDR2 FVKESK. CDR3 length: 12 residues. V lost 3 bases, J lost 7 bases, and 9 bases lay in between. CDR3 bases: TGTGCCAGCAGCCATAACTCGGTGACCCAGTACTTC. Protein product: CASSHNSVTQYF.

The V call is TRBV2, the J call TRBJ2-7; D unclear. CDR3 length: 11 residues. The germline V and J ends were trimmed by 3 bases and 4 bases, with 4 bases remaining between them. The germline gives CDR1 SNHLY, CDR2 FYNNEI. The CDR3 spells CASSDGYEQYF. CDR3 sequence (DNA): TGTGCCAGCAGTGACGGTTACGAGCAGTACTTC.

The chain carries TRBV4-2 and TRBJ1-2, with TRBD1 matching 7 bases. The V and J ends lost 2 bases and 4 bases, in that order; junction bases with no gene match: 10. This CDR3 region has 16 residues. CDR1 LGHNA and CDR2 YNFKEQ come from the germline V gene. In nucleotides, the CDR3 is TGTGCCAGCAGCCAACCGATAATAAGGGACAGCTATGGCTACACCTTC. Its translation: CASSQPIIRDSYGYTF.

There are a few counts of this clone. The rearrangement uses TRBV18 and TRBJ1-1; D is ambiguous. The CDR3 loop spans 15 amino acids. Germline V gene lookup returns CDR1 KGHSH and CDR2 LQKENI. With 3 bases removed from V and 5 bases from J, the gap between germline ends came to 16 bases. The CDR3 DNA is TGTGCCAGCTCACCCACGTCGCAAGAGGGTACTGAAGCTTTCTTT. It yields the protein CASSPTSQEGTEAFF. Full variable domain (missing parts from reference TRBV18 and TRBJ1-1): NAGVMQNPRHLVRRRGQEARLRCSPMKGHSHVYWYRQLPEEGLKFMVYLQKENIIDESGMPKERFSAEFPKEGPSILRIQQVVRGDSAAYFCASSPTSQEGTEAFFGQGTRLTVV.

The genes are TRBV5-6 and TRBJ1-1; D perhaps matches TRBD1 (5 bases). Per germline, CDR1 SGHDT and CDR2 YYEEEE. V lost 0 bases, J lost 1 base, and 10 bases lay in between. The CDR3 has 15 residues. The CDR3 is CASSLVPTGNTEAFF. The CDR3 DNA follows: TGTGCCAGCAGCTTGGTACCTACAGGGAACACTGAAGCTTTCTTT.

V and J are TRBV5-1 and TRBJ2-5; D is undetermined. The end of the DNA is better explained by TRBJ2-7, so the J call may be wrong. The CDR3 spans 14 residues. Germline values: CDR1 SGHRS, CDR2 YFSETQ. The CDR3 DNA is TGCGCCAGCAGCACCGGACGTGGATTGGGCGAGCAGTACTTC. Its translation is CASSTGRGLGEQYF.

The chain links TRBV7-6 to TRBJ1-3; perhaps TRBD1 as D (5 bases). V gave up 1 base and J gave up 0 bases, with 10 bases separating them. CDR3 length: 16 amino acids. Germline V gene sequence: CDR1 SGHVS, CDR2 FNYEAQ. DNA of the CDR3: TGTGCCAGCAGCTTAGATGTGGGACTCTCTGGAAACACCATATATTTT. Translating gives CASSLDVGLSGNTIYF.

The chain combines TRBV4-3 with TRBJ2-5; D uncertain. This CDR3 is 15 amino acids long. V lost 1 base to trimming and J lost 5 bases, with 14 bases between them. From germline, CDR1 is LGHNA and CDR2 YSLEER. DNA for the CDR3: TGCGCCAGCAGCCAAGGGGGTGGTCTCAGGGAGACCCAGTACTTC. This codes for CASSQGGGLRETQYF.

The rearrangement uses TRBV25-1 and TRBJ1-4; maybe TRBD1 (5 bases). Germline V gene lookup returns CDR1 MGHDK and CDR2 SYGVNS. This CDR3 contains 15 residues. V lost 3 bases, J lost 8 bases, and 16 bases lay in between. The DNA of the CDR3 is TGTGCCAGCAGTGATTTCTATGGGGCAAACGAAAAACTGTTTTTT. This encodes CASSDFYGANEKLFF.

The chain uses TRBV5-4 and TRBJ2-5; D is ambiguous. Germline V gene sequence: CDR1 SGHNT, CDR2 YYREEE (reference sequence). The CDR3 has 15 residues. V was pared by 1 base and J by 2 bases, with 12 bases between. The CDR3 protein is CASSLTVASQETQYF. CDR3 in DNA: TGTGCCAGCAGCTTGACAGTTGCGTCTCAAGAGACCCAGTACTTC. Based on the CDR3 plus reference TRBV5-4 and TRBJ2-5, the full variable domain is ETGVTQSPTHLIKTRGQQVTLRCSSQSGHNTVSWYQQALGQGPQFIFQYYREEENGRGNFPPRFSGLQFPNYSSELNVNALELDDSALYLCASSLTVASQETQYFGPGTRLLVL.

The rearrangement uses TRBV11-2 and TRBJ2-1, with a weak D call TRBD1 (5 bases). Germline V gives CDR1 SGHAT, CDR2 FQNNGV. The CDR3 is 15 residues long. V lost 4 bases, J lost 4 bases, and 14 bases lay in between. CDR3 bases: TGTGCCAGCAGCTCGGTTCTTGGGGCTTACAATGAGCAGTTCTTC. This translates into CASSSVLGAYNEQFF.

The rearrangement uses TRBV28 and TRBJ1-1; TRBD1 matches 10 bases. The length of the CDR3 is 16 residues. Germline assignment: CDR1 MDHEN and CDR2 SYDVKM. V lost 10 bases, J lost 0 bases, and 11 bases stayed unmatched. The CDR3 coding sequence is TGTGCCACCCTAGTCCCGACAGGGGGCTTGAACACTGAAGCTTTCTTT. It is translated as CATLVPTGGLNTEAFF.

The V and J genes are TRBV29-1 and TRBJ1-1; D is possibly TRBD1 (6 bases). The length of the CDR3 is 13 residues. In germline, CDR1 is SQVTM, CDR2 ANQGSEA. With 6 bases removed from V and 4 bases from J, the gap between germline ends came to 15 bases. CDR3 DNA: TGCAGCGTAATTTTTGGAGGGGGCACTGAAGCTTTCTTT. This translates into CSVIFGGGTEAFF.

The chain is built from TRBV21-1 and TRBJ1-4. TRBV21-1 is reported as a pseudogene. This CDR3 is 12 amino acids long. CDR3: CASSKVNEKLFF. The CDR3 nucleotides are TGTGCCAGCAGCAAAGTGAATGAAAAACTGTTTTTT.

The chain has TRBV7-2 and TRBJ2-1; possibly TRBD2 for D (7 bases). The CDR3 spans 17 residues. V lost 4 bases and J 10 bases, leaving 26 bases between the germline ends. CDR1 is SGHTA and CDR2 is FQGNSA in the germline V gene. The chain's CDR3 is CASSSPPLARGREEQFF. The CDR3 coding sequence is TGTGCCAGCAGCTCTCCCCCACTAGCTAGGGGGAGGGAGGAGCAGTTCTTC.